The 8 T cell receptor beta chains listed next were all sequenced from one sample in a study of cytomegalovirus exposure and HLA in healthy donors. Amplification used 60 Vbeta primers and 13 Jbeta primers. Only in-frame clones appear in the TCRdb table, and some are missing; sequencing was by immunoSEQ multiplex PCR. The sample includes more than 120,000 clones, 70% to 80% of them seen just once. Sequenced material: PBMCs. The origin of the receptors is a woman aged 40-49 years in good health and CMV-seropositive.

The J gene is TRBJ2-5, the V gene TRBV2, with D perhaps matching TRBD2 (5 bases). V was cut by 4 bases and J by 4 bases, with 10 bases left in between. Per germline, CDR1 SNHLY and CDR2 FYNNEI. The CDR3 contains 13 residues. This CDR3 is CASSVASRETQYF. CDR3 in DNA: TGTGCCAGCAGTGTTGCTAGCCGAGAGACCCAGTACTTC.

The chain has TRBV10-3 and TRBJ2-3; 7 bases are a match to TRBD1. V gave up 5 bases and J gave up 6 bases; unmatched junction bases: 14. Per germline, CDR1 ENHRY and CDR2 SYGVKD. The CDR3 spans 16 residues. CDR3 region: CAISPLGTARLDTQYF. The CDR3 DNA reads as TGTGCCATCAGTCCTCTAGGGACAGCCCGGTTGGATACGCAGTATTTT.

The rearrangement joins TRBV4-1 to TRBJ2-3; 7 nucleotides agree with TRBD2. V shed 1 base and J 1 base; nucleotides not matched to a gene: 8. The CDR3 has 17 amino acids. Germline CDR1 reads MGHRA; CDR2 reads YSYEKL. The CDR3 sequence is CASSQVASGLRTDTQYF. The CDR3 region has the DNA TGCGCCAGCAGCCAAGTGGCTAGCGGTCTGCGCACAGATACGCAGTATTTT.

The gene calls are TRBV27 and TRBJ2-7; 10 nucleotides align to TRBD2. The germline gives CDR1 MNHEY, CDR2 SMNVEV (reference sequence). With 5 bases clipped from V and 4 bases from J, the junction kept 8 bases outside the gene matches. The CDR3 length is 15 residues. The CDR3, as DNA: TGTGCCAGCAGTCCCATAGCGGGAGGTCGATACGAGCAGTACTTC. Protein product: CASSPIAGGRYEQYF.

This CDR3 reads CAWSIGQGQFSGNTIYF. CDR3 DNA: TGTGCCTGGAGTATAGGACAGGGCCAATTCTCTGGAAACACCATATATTTT. This chain connects TRBV30 to TRBJ1-3; 8 bases fit TRBD1. Germline assignment: CDR1 GTSNPN and CDR2 SVGIG (reference sequence). After removal of 2 bases from V and 0 bases from J, the junction contained 9 bases not matched to a gene. This CDR3 has 17 residues. The complete variable domain, with remaining parts taken from reference TRBV30 and TRBJ1-3, reads SQTIHQWPATLVQPVGSPLSLECTVEGTSNPNLYWYRQAAGRGLQLLFYSVGIGQISSEVPQNLSASRPQDRQFILSSKKLLLSDSGFYLCAWSIGQGQFSGNTIYFGEGSWLTVV.

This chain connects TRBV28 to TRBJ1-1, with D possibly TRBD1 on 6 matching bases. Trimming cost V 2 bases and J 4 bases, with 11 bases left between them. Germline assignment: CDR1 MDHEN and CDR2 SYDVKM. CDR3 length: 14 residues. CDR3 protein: CASSLVGQSTEAFF. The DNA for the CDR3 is TGTGCCAGCAGTTTAGTTGGACAGAGCACTGAAGCTTTCTTT. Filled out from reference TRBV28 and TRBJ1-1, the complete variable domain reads DVKVTQSSRYLVKRTGEKVFLECVQDMDHENMFWYRQDPGLGLRLIYFSYDVKMKEKGDIPEGYSVSREKKERFSLILESASTNQTSMYLCASSLVGQSTEAFFGQGTRLTVV.

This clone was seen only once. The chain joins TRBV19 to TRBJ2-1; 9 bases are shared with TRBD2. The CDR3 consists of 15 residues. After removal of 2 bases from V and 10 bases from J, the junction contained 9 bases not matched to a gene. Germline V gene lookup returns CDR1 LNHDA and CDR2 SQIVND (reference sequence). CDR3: CASSISGTSREEQFF. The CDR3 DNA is TGTGCCAGTAGTATATCCGGGACTAGCAGAGAAGAGCAGTTCTTC.

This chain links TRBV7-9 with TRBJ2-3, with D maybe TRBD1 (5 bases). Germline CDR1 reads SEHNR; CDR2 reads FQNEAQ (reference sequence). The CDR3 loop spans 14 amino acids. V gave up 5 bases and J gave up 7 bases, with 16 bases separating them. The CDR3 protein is CASSEGAGQNTQYF. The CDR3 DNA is TGTGCCAGCAGCGAAGGGGCAGGGCAAAATACGCAGTATTTT.